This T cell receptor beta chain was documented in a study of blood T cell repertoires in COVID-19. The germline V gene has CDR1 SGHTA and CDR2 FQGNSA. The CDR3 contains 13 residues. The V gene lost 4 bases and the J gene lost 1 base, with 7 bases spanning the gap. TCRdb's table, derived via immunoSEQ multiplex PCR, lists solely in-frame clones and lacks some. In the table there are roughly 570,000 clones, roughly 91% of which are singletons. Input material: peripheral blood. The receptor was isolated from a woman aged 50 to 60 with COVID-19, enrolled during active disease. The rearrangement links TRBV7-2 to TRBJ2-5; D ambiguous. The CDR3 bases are TGTGCCAGCAGCTCGCAGTCCCAAGAGACCCAGTACTTC. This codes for CASSSQSQETQYF. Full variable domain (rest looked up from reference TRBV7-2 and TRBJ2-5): GAGVSQSPSNKVTEKGKDVELRCDPISGHTALYWYRQSLGQGLEFLIYFQGNSAPDKSGLPSDRFSAERTGGSVSTLTIQRTQQEDSAVYLCASSSQSQETQYFGPGTRLLVL.